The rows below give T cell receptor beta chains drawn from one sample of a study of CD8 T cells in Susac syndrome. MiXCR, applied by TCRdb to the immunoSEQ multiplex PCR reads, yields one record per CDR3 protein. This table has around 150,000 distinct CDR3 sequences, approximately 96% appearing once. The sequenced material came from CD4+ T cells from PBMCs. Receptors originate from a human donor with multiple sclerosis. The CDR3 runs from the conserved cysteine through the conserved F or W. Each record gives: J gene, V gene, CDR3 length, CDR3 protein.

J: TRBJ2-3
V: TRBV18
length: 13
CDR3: CASSQQGRDTQYF

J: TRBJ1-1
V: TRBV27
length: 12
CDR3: CASSPGYTEAFF

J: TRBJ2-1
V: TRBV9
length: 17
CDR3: CASSVDPGQGLDNEQFF

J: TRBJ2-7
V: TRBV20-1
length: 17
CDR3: CSARDGSPHPSSYEQYF

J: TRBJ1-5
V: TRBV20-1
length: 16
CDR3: CSASSPVGGSNQPQHF

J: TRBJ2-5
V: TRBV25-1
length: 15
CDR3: CASSRHGTGQETQYF

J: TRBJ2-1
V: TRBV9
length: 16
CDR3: CAYAQTSGGAIIEQFF

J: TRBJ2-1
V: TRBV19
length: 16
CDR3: CASSIVASGRYNEQFF

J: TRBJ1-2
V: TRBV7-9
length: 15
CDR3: CASSNSTGSVYGYTF

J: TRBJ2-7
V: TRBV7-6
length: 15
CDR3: CASSERRDGSYEQYF

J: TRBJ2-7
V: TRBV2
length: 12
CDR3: CASTGDGYEQYF

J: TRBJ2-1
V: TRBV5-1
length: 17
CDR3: CASSLVPLAGGHNEQFF

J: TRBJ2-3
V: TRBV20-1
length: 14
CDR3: CSASSLGLAALQYF

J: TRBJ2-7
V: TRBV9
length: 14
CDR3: CASSPHTAGGEQYF

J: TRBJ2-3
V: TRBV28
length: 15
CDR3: CASSLSRMSTDTQYF

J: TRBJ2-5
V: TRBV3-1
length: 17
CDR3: CASSQPLVGGSGETQYF

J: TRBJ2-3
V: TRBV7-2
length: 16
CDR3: CASSFSPRGSTDTQYF

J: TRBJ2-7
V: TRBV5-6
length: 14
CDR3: CASSSTAGPHGQYF

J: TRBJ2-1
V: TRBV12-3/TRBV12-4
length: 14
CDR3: CASSRSTGTNEQFF

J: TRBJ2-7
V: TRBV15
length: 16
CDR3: CATSRVGSSGRLLKYF

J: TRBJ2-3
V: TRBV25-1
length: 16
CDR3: CASSERPRGNTDTQYF

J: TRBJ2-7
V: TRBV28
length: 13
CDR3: CASSLDSPYEQYF

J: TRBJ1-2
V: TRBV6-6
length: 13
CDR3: CASSPIGDYGYTF

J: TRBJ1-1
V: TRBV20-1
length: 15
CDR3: CSARDLGIGQYEAFF

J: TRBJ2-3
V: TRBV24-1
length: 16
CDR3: CATSDLQGLGSDTQYF

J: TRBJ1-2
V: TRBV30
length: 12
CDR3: CAWSVQGRGYTF

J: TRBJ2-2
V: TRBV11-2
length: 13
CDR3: CATTGQITGELFF